The clone carrying this TCR beta chain occurred many times. These data belong to a study of prognosis after radiotherapy for stage I lung cancer. The V end lost 8 bases, the J end lost 5 bases, and 12 bases lay between the germline ends. Germline-derived CDR1 and CDR2 are SNHLY and FYNNEI. The CDR3 contains 13 residues. Amplicons of TCR beta CDR3 were generated from genomic DNA by two-round multiplex PCR. Primers specific to each TRBV and TRBJ gene were used in first-round PCR. TCRdb re-analysed the multiplex PCR reads in MiXCR, keeping a single row per CDR3 protein. The sample carries roughly 29,000 distinct CDR3 sequences, 31% recorded once.

This clonotype was obtained from a donor at least 50 years old with non-small cell lung cancer. The sample in question was PBMCs, obtained before or after stereotactic body radiation therapy (not recorded which). The chain has TRBV2 and TRBJ1-4; no clear D gene. The CDR3 region is CASGRDGNEKLFF. For the CDR3, the DNA is TGTGCCAGCGGGAGGGATGGGAATGAAAAACTGTTTTTT.